The 9 T cell receptor beta chains given below trace back to one sample, sequenced in a study of PD-1 blockade in classical Hodgkin lymphoma. The protocol was immunoSEQ multiplex PCR, while the TCRdb copy is restricted to in-frame clones and leaves out a portion. The data contain approximately 150,000 clones, approximately 80% of them singletons. Relapse was seen in all patients after autologous stem cell transplantation, and brentuximab vedotin exposure was variable. The sample here was peripheral blood mononuclear cells (PBMCs), taken before the second cycle of nivolumab. These receptors were obtained from a human donor with classical Hodgkin lymphoma.

This sequence joins TRBV5-1 and TRBJ2-3; tentative D call: TRBD1 (5 bases). Germline lookup yields CDR1 SGHRS and CDR2 YFSETQ. Trimming removed 5 bases at V and 0 bases at J, with 7 bases between. The CDR3 has 13 amino acids. CDR3 nucleotides: TGCGCCAGCAGGAGACAGAGCACAGATACGCAGTATTTT. This translates into CASRRQSTDTQYF.

The rearrangement uses TRBV5-4 and TRBJ1-6; weak D call: TRBD1 (6 bases). The ends were cut back, 4 bases at V and 13 bases at J, with 18 bases in the middle. The CDR3 extends over 14 amino acids. Germline lookup yields CDR1 SGHNT and CDR2 YYREEE (reference sequence). Written as DNA, the CDR3 is TGTGCCAGCAGCCCATTGTCCATGGGGGCGCCCCTCCACTTT. Translated: CASSPLSMGAPLHF.

The V gene is TRBV6-6, the J gene TRBJ2-5; D gene ambiguous. The DNA matches TRBJ2-7 better at its end, which makes the J call doubtful. Germline CDR1 MNHNY, CDR2 SVGAGI (reference sequence). This CDR3 has 14 residues. This CDR3 is CASSYSARNYEQYF. Here the CDR3 DNA reads TGTGCCAGCAGTTACTCGGCCAGGAACTACGAGCAGTACTTC.

The chain carries TRBV10-2 and TRBJ1-1; possibly TRBD1 for D (5 bases). Trimming shortened V by 9 bases and J by 6 bases, and 14 bases separated the two germline ends. Looked up from germline, CDR1 is WSHSY and CDR2 is SAAADI. This CDR3 is 12 amino acids long. The CDR3 protein is CASGYGTPEAFF. The CDR3 DNA is TGCGCCAGTGGATACGGGACCCCTGAAGCTTTCTTT.

The gene calls are TRBV6-5 and TRBJ1-1, with TRBD1 as a possible D gene (5 bases). The V gene lost 5 bases and the J gene lost 0 bases, with 7 bases spanning the gap. Germline V gene data show CDR1 as MNHEY and CDR2 as SVGAGI. The CDR3 has 13 residues. The CDR3 DNA sequence: TGTGCCAGCAGTCAGGGTATGAACACTGAAGCTTTCTTT. It translates to CASSQGMNTEAFF.

This clone appeared once. The chain links TRBV18 to TRBJ1-1, with TRBD1 as a possible D gene (5 bases). Trimming stripped 3 bases from V and 7 bases from J, with 15 bases between. Per germline, CDR1 KGHSH and CDR2 LQKENI. The CDR3 runs to 14 residues. The CDR3 here is CASSPAGGGLEAFF. The CDR3 nucleotides are TGTGCCAGCTCACCGGCGGGGGGGGGTCTTGAAGCTTTCTTT.

This chain joins TRBV10-1 and TRBJ2-3; TRBD2 matches 11 bases. Unmatched junction bases numbered 4, after V lost 5 bases and J lost 0 bases. Germline V gene data show CDR1 as WNHNN and CDR2 as SYGVQD (reference sequence). CDR3 length: 16 amino acids. The CDR3 DNA is TGCGCCAGCAGTTTTACTAGCGGGGGAAGCACAGATACGCAGTATTTT. It yields the protein CASSFTSGGSTDTQYF.

This chain uses TRBV11-2 with TRBJ2-7, with 9 positions matching TRBD1. Germline CDR1 is SGHAT and CDR2 is FQNNGV. The CDR3 covers 13 residues. Germline trimming cut 5 bases from V and 6 bases from J; bases unmatched to any gene: 5. The chain's CDR3 is CASSLQDRGEQYF. The CDR3 region has the DNA TGTGCCAGCAGCCTTCAGGACAGGGGCGAGCAGTACTTC.

The chain employs TRBV15 and TRBJ2-5, with a possible D match to TRBD1 (6 bases). Germline CDR1 LNHNV, CDR2 YYDKDF (reference sequence). The CDR3 contains 16 residues. Trimming stripped 0 bases from V and 4 bases from J, with 15 bases between. CDR3 residues: CATSRDSRRGGETQYF. CDR3 sequence (DNA): TGTGCCACCAGCAGAGATAGTCGCAGGGGCGGAGAGACCCAGTACTTC.